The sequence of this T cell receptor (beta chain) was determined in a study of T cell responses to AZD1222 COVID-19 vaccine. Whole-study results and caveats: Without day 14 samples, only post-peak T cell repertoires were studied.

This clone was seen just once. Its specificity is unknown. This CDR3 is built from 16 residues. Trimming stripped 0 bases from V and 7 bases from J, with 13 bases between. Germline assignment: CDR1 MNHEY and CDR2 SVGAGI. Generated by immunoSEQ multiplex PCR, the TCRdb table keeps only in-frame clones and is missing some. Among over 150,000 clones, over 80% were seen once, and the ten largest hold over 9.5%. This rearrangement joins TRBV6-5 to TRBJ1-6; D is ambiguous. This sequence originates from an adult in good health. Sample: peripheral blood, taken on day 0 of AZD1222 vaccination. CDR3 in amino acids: CASSYSRVSANSPLHF. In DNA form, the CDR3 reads TGTGCCAGCAGTTACTCGAGGGTGTCAGCGAATTCACCCCTCCACTTT.